The T cell receptor beta chain under discussion was sequenced for a study of blood T cells in healthy people across ages. With 0 bases removed from V and 4 bases from J, the gap between germline ends came to 7 bases. CDR1 and CDR2 (germline): MGHRA, YSYEKL. The CDR3 contains 14 residues. A J-beta primer mix and a sample-barcoded 5' primer were used in a second PCR of about 7 to 12 cycles. TCRdb used MiXCR to reprocess the 5' RACE reads, holding one entry per CDR3 protein. This sample has about 930,000 distinct CDR3 sequences; approximately 32% occur once, and the top ten carry roughly a tenth. In this sample, this clonotype turned up a few times. The sample was also linked to a second study, of T cells of mothers and their children. This second report adds: Whether pairs are related or unrelated, thymic selection shapes their TCR recombination output in much the same way.

The V call is TRBV4-1, the J call TRBJ1-5; perhaps TRBD1 as D (5 bases). This sequence was found in a middle-aged woman in good health. Sequencing input: blood. Here the CDR3 reads CASSQDSGNQPQHF. As DNA, the CDR3 is TGCGCCAGCAGCCAAGACTCAGGGAATCAGCCCCAGCATTTT.